This TCR beta chain was identified in a study of blood T cell repertoires in COVID-19. Method: immunoSEQ multiplex PCR; TCRdb's copy keeps in-frame clones and lacks some. This sample has 170,000 or so clones; roughly 86% occur once, and the top ten carry approximately 7%. Trimming took 8 bases from V and 6 from J, leaving 13 bases between them. Germline V gives CDR1 SNHLY, CDR2 FYNNEI. The CDR3 has 13 amino acids. The rearrangement links TRBV2 to TRBJ2-2; a possible D gene is TRBD2 (5 bases). Specimen: peripheral blood. The clonotype comes from a man aged 45-60 years with active or convalescent COVID-19. CDR3 region: CASRKAVPGELFF. The CDR3 DNA sequence: TGTGCCAGCCGCAAAGCGGTACCCGGGGAGCTGTTTTTT.